These T cell receptor beta chains were read from a single sample in a study of blood T cell repertoires in COVID-19. The method was immunoSEQ multiplex PCR; TCRdb's version includes in-frame clones alone and lacks a portion of them. The data hold 150,000 or so clones, with more than 80% observed a single time. Material: peripheral blood. The receptors stem from a human donor with acute or convalescent COVID-19. The donor label of this sample is uncertain. Each CDR3 is given with its conserved first and last residue. The D gene is left open where the match is weak. Size tells how often a clone was seen (once, few, many) or the class of an expanded clone, and some rows leave it out.

V	size	J	D	DNA	CDR3
TRBV18	-	TRBJ1-1	-	TGTGCCAGCTCACCGCCTATGATGAACACTGAAGCTTTCTTT	CASSPPMMNTEAFF
TRBV4-1	-	TRBJ1-6	-	TGCGCCAGCAGCCAAGATATTATGACAGCCCCGGCATCACCCCTCCACTTT	CASSQDIMTAPASPLHF
TRBV19	few	TRBJ2-2	-	TGTGCCAGTAGTAACACCGGGACACCTATTACCGGGGAGCTGTTTTTT	CASSNTGTPITGELFF
TRBV29-1	-	TRBJ2-3	-	TGCAGCGTTATTACAGGGCGTCGCACAGATACGCAGTATTTT	CSVITGRRTDTQYF
TRBV7-3	-	TRBJ2-2	-	TGTGCCAGCAGCTGGGCGAGGAACACCGGGGAGCTGTTTTTT	CASSWARNTGELFF
TRBV2	few	TRBJ2-2	TRBD2	TGTGCCAGCAGTGTAGCGGGGGGAAACACCGGGGAGCTGTTTTTT	CASSVAGGNTGELFF
TRBV6-4	-	TRBJ2-2	-	TGTGCCAGCAGTGTAGGGGCCAACACCGGGGAGCTGTTTTTT	CASSVGANTGELFF
TRBV20-1	-	TRBJ2-2	TRBD2	TGCAGTGCTAGTGGGGCTAGCGGGAACACCGGGGAGCTGTTTTTT	CSASGASGNTGELFF
TRBV5-1	-	TRBJ2-2	TRBD2	TGCGCCAGCAGCCTCTGGACTAGCGGGGGCGGGGAGCTGTTTTTT	CASSLWTSGGGELFF
TRBV14	-	TRBJ1-2	-	TGTGCCAGCAGCCAAGCCAGGGGCTATGGCTACACCTTC	CASSQARGYGYTF